The entry below describes one TCR beta chain. The antigen remains unidentified. Donors comprised only Caucasian adults living in Nashville, Tennessee. Negatively enriched CD4+ T cells were divided by CD45RA into naive and memory. The entry originates in a study of shared clonotypes between healthy human individuals. Measured with immunoSEQ multiplex PCR; TCRdb has only the in-frame clones, and not every one. Of 330,000 or so clones listed, 74% are singletons. Study results and caveats: The researchers took only blood, and tissue repertoires probably look different.

This CDR3 region has 13 residues. The V end lost 6 bases, the J end lost 0 bases, and 8 bases lay between the germline ends. Germline CDR1 reads MGHDK; CDR2 reads SYGVNS. This receptor was taken from a man aged 25 to 40 in good health. The rearrangement joins TRBV25-1 to TRBJ1-1, with D tentatively TRBD1 (6 bases). Sequencing input: memory CD4+ T cells sorted from blood. The subset here: CD45RA-negative fraction. CDR3 residues: CASRRTVNTEAFF. CDR3 bases: TGTGCCAGCAGGAGGACAGTGAACACTGAAGCTTTCTTT.